One sample yielded the 26 T cell receptor beta chains listed below, sequenced in a study of T-cell reconstitution after alpha-beta-depleted transplantation in children. Researchers prepared the TCRbeta library using unique molecular identifiers, the study reports. TCRdb re-derived calls from the PCR reads in MiXCR, one entry per CDR3 protein. Altogether about 580,000 distinct CDR3 sequences are present, 20% to 25% being singletons, with the ten largest covering approximately 14%. The specimen comprised PBMCs, mostly from graft donor cells, sampled 360 days after TCRalphabeta/CD19-depleted stem cell transplant. The receptor source for this set is a boy under two years old who had a stem cell transplant for acute myeloid leukemia, so the T cells may come from the graft donor.

This chain joins TRBV5-5 and TRBJ2-3; D may be TRBD1 or TRBD2 (7 bases each). V was pared by 4 bases and J by 5 bases, with 17 bases between. CDR1 and CDR2 from the germline V gene are SGHKS and YYEKEE (reference sequence). The length of the CDR3 is 15 residues. The CDR3 protein is CASSLRQGGGDTQYF. The CDR3 nucleotides are TGTGCCAGCAGCCTTAGGCAGGGGGGGGGAGATACGCAGTATTTT. Using reference TRBV5-5 and TRBJ2-3 for the parts outside the CDR3, the full variable domain is DAGVTQSPTHLIKTRGQQVTLRCSPISGHKSVSWYQQVLGQGPQFIFQYYEKEERGRGNFPDRFSARQFPNYSSELNVNALLLGDSALYLCASSLRQGGGDTQYFGPGTRLTVL.

In this sample, this clonotype turned up many times. CDR3 protein: CASSPPGETQYF. The CDR3 coding sequence is TGTGCCAGCAGTCCCCCCGGAGAGACCCAGTACTTC. The chain has TRBV7-9 and TRBJ2-5; no reliable D call. The V and J ends lost 6 bases and 4 bases respectively, with 9 bases between them. The CDR3 contains 12 residues. In germline, CDR1 is SEHNR, CDR2 FQNEAQ (reference sequence).

The CDR3 loop is CATSSLQGSNYGYTF. CDR3 DNA sequence: TGTGCCACCAGCAGTTTACAGGGATCGAACTATGGCTACACCTTC. The V and J genes are TRBV15 and TRBJ1-2; TRBD1 might be the D (6 bases). With 3 bases removed from V and 2 bases from J, the gap between germline ends came to 13 bases. This CDR3 is 15 amino acids long. Germline CDR1 and CDR2: LNHNV and YYDKDF (reference sequence).

Ten or more counts support this clonotype. The chain recombines TRBV7-3 with TRBJ2-7; 9 bases align to TRBD1. Looked up from germline, CDR1 is SGHTA and CDR2 is FQGTGA. The V and J ends lost 1 base and 3 bases, in that order; junction bases with no gene match: 10. This CDR3 is built from 17 residues. The DNA of the CDR3 is TGTGCCAGCAGCTTAAGGGACAGGGAAAGGGAAGACTACGAGCAGTACTTC. Amino acids: CASSLRDREREDYEQYF.

This clonotype was seen only a few times. As DNA, the CDR3 is TGTGCCAGCAGTTTGATGGATAATTTAGCTTTCTTT. It encodes CASSLMDNLAFF. V gene TRBV12-3 or TRBV12-4 combines with J gene TRBJ1-1, with D unresolved. V was shortened by 3 bases and J by 10 bases, with 12 bases between the two germline ends. The CDR3 covers 12 residues.

The rearrangement uses TRBV6-1 and TRBJ2-1; TRBD2 matches 9 bases. J lost 3 bases, V lost 6 bases, and 9 bases had no gene match. Per the germline V gene, CDR1 is MNHNS and CDR2 is SASEGT. CDR3 size: 16 residues. This CDR3 is CASRRGGGSVYNEQFF. The DNA of the CDR3 is TGTGCCAGCAGGCGGGGGGGTGGGTCCGTCTACAATGAGCAGTTCTTC.

V usage is TRBV25-1 and J usage is TRBJ1-5; perhaps TRBD1 as D (6 bases). This CDR3 has 14 residues. Trimming removed 4 bases at V and 1 base at J, with 8 bases between. Germline V lookup: CDR1 MGHDK, CDR2 SYGVNS. CDR3 DNA sequence: TGTGCCAGCAGTGCGGGGGCGAGCAATCAGCCCCAGCATTTT. It is translated as CASSAGASNQPQHF.

The chain joins TRBV18 to TRBJ2-3; D gene unclear. The V gene's germline CDR1 is KGHSH and CDR2 LQKENI. There are 13 residues in the CDR3. The V end was cut by 3 bases, the J end by 5 bases, with 9 bases between. CDR3 region: CASSPGRRDTQYF. CDR3 bases: TGTGCCAGCTCACCGGGTCGGCGAGATACGCAGTATTTT.

The chain recombines TRBV12-3 or TRBV12-4 with TRBJ1-2; tentatively, D is TRBD1 (6 bases). The CDR3 covers 16 residues. The germline V and J ends were trimmed by 7 bases and 0 bases, with 18 bases remaining between them. The CDR3: CASTDFTGPTNYGYTF. The CDR3 nucleotides are TGTGCCAGCACCGACTTTACAGGGCCGACTAACTATGGCTACACCTTC.

In this sample, this clonotype turned up many times. The chain carries TRBV20-1 and TRBJ1-2, with a tentative D call TRBD1 (6 bases). Germline V gives CDR1 DFQATT, CDR2 SNEGSKA (reference sequence). The CDR3 covers 13 residues. With 3 bases removed from V and 4 bases from J, the gap between germline ends came to 12 bases. CDR3 residues: CSARGRGSYGYTF. DNA of the CDR3: TGCAGTGCTAGGGGCAGGGGCAGCTATGGCTACACCTTC.

The gene calls are TRBV20-1 and TRBJ1-5; TRBD1 matches at 7 bases. The CDR3 spans 15 residues. With 3 bases clipped from V and 6 bases from J, the junction kept 11 bases outside the gene matches. Germline V lookup: CDR1 DFQATT, CDR2 SNEGSKA (reference sequence). DNA for the CDR3: TGCAGTGCTAGCGGTGGCAGGGGGAACAGTCAGCCCCAGCATTTT. It is translated as CSASGGRGNSQPQHF.

This clonotype was seen a handful of times. The conserved final phenylalanine or tryptophan is absent from the CDR3, which likely points to a read error. It is unclear where the CDR3 begins or ends on the DNA, so no DNA is shown, and the CDR3 is as TCRdb lists it. The gene calls are TRBV6-5 and TRBJ2-1; the table's TRBD1 call for D was not verified on the DNA. CDR1 is MNHEY, CDR2 SVGAGI, per germline. The CDR3 extends over 11 residues, inclusive of both ends. The CDR3 loop reads CASPLADNTGS.

This clonotype was recorded a few times. The rearrangement joins TRBV7-2 to TRBJ1-4; D remains ambiguous. Germline V lookup: CDR1 SGHTA, CDR2 FQGNSA. Trimming shortened V by 1 base and J by 11 bases, and 11 bases separated the two germline ends. The CDR3 extends over 13 amino acids. The CDR3 nucleotides are TGTGCCAGCAGCTTAGGCGGACGGCAGAAACTGTTTTTT. Translating gives CASSLGGRQKLFF.

V usage is TRBV7-9 and J usage is TRBJ2-6; unclear D gene. This CDR3 region has 15 residues. V was trimmed by 2 bases and J by 4 bases, leaving 9 bases between them. Germline V gene sequence: CDR1 SEHNR, CDR2 FQNEAQ (reference sequence). The CDR3 sequence: CASSLKGTGANVLTF. The CDR3 DNA reads as TGTGCCAGCAGCTTAAAGGGAACCGGGGCCAACGTCCTGACTTTC.

This clonotype was counted ten times or more. The gene calls are TRBV27 and TRBJ2-7; D unresolved. CDR1 MNHEY and CDR2 SMNVEV come from the germline V gene (reference sequence). V shed 3 bases and J shed 0 bases, with 3 bases lying between them. CDR3 size: 12 residues. The CDR3 sequence is CASSFSSYEQYV. CDR3 DNA sequence: TGTGCCAGCAGTTTTAGCTCCTACGAGCAGTACGTC.

This clonotype has only one observation. V gene TRBV7-9 combines with J gene TRBJ1-4; perhaps TRBD1 as D (5 bases). Trimming removed 1 base from V and 6 bases from J, with 9 bases in between. Germline values: CDR1 SEHNR, CDR2 FQNEAQ (reference sequence). CDR3 length: 14 residues. DNA of the CDR3: TGTGCCAGCAGCTTAGATGGGACTGATGAAAAACTGTTTTTT. Its protein product is CASSLDGTDEKLFF. Supplemented by reference TRBV7-9 and TRBJ1-4, the full variable domain reads DTGVSQNPRHKITKRGQNVTFRCDPISEHNRLYWYRQTLGQGPEFLTYFQNEAQLEKSRLLSDRFSAERPKGSFSTLEIQRTEQGDSAMYLCASSLDGTDEKLFFGSGTQLSVL.

The CDR3 is CATTDGGELFF. CDR3 coding DNA: TGTGCCACCACGGACGGAGGGGAGCTGTTTTTT. The V and J genes are TRBV15 and TRBJ2-2; no clear D. The CDR3 loop spans 11 amino acids. Between the trimmed V and J ends, which lost 7 bases and 8 bases, there was a span of 8 bases. CDR1 is LNHNV, CDR2 YYDKDF, per germline (reference sequence).

The J gene is TRBJ2-1, the V gene TRBV28, with 7 bases that match TRBD1. Trimming removed 11 bases from V and 4 bases from J; junction bases left unmatched: 8. The CDR3 is 13 residues long. In germline, CDR1 is MDHEN, CDR2 SYDVKM. The CDR3 DNA reads TGTGCCGCTGGTGGGGACAGATACAATGAGCAGTTCTTC. Residues: CAAGGDRYNEQFF.

The chain employs TRBV20-1 and TRBJ2-2; D might be TRBD1 or TRBD2, each matching 6 bases. The V and J ends lost 0 bases and 5 bases respectively, with 13 bases between them. The CDR3 totals 15 residues. Germline lookup yields CDR1 DFQATT and CDR2 SNEGSKA (reference sequence). DNA of the CDR3: TGCAGTGCTAGAGATGCGGGGACAATAACCGGGGAGCTGTTTTTT. Its protein is CSARDAGTITGELFF.

This clonotype occurred a few times. The chain is built from TRBV20-1 and TRBJ2-7; D gene ambiguous. Per germline, CDR1 DFQATT and CDR2 SNEGSKA (reference sequence). The CDR3 sequence is 15 residues long. V was shortened by 0 bases and J by 9 bases, with 21 bases between the two germline ends. CDR3 region: CSARDPGQARDGQYV. CDR3 bases: TGCAGTGCTAGAGATCCAGGTCAAGCTAGGGATGGGCAGTACGTC.

Many counts were recorded for this clonotype. The chain joins TRBV25-1 to TRBJ2-1; 7 nucleotides align to TRBD2. From germline, CDR1 is MGHDK and CDR2 SYGVNS. CDR3 length equals 14 residues. V trimming: 4 bases; J trimming: 8 bases; junction bases outside the gene matches: 8. The CDR3 DNA is TGTGCCAGCAGTGTGGGGGGGGTCAGGGATGAGCAGTTCTTC. Translated: CASSVGGVRDEQFF.

V gene TRBV28 combines with J gene TRBJ1-5; D is perhaps TRBD1 (5 bases). CDR3 length: 14 residues. Germline V gene lookup returns CDR1 MDHEN and CDR2 SYDVKM. V was pared by 7 bases and J by 4 bases, with 14 bases between. In nucleotides, the CDR3 is TGTGCCAGCATCTTTTCCAGGGTAAATCAGCCCCAGCATTTT. As protein: CASIFSRVNQPQHF.

The chain couples TRBV5-1 to TRBJ1-2; D not resolved. V lost 4 bases and J lost 3, with 13 bases in between. Germline CDR1 SGHRS, CDR2 YFSETQ. CDR3 length equals 14 residues. This chain's CDR3 is CASSPGWPDYGYTF. The CDR3 DNA is TGCGCCAGCAGCCCCGGGTGGCCTGACTATGGCTACACCTTC. The variable domain in full, with the rest retrieved from reference TRBV5-1 and TRBJ1-2, is KAGVTQTPRYLIKTRGQQVTLSCSPISGHRSVSWYQQTPGQGLQFLFEYFSETQRNKGNFPGRFSGRQFSNSRSEMNVSTLELGDSALYLCASSPGWPDYGYTFGSGTRLTVV.

This clonotype was counted ten times or more. V usage is TRBV7-8 and J usage is TRBJ2-2, with 9 bases aligning to TRBD2. Germline V CDR1 and CDR2: SGHVS, FQNEAQ. The CDR3 extends over 17 amino acids. The V and J ends lost 1 base and 3 bases, in that order; junction bases with no gene match: 6. The CDR3: CASSLVSLAGDTGELFF. As DNA, the CDR3 is TGTGCCAGCAGCTTAGTTTCTTTAGCGGGGGACACCGGGGAGCTGTTTTTT.

CDR3 protein: CASTDRGLGNQPQHF. DNA for the CDR3: TGTGCCAGCACGGACAGGGGGCTTGGCAATCAGCCCCAGCATTTT. The chain combines TRBV28 with TRBJ1-5; 11 nucleotides align to TRBD1. Germline V gene data show CDR1 as MDHEN and CDR2 as SYDVKM. Trimming removed 7 bases from V and 2 bases from J; junction bases left unmatched: 4. The CDR3 contains 15 residues.

This clonotype showed up many times. The chain combines TRBV29-1 with TRBJ1-1; 9 bases agree with TRBD1. Germline lookup yields CDR1 SQVTM and CDR2 ANQGSEA. Trimming cost V 6 bases and J 9 bases; bases outside gene matches: 2. The CDR3 runs 10 residues. CDR3 amino acids: CSVGQGKAFF. CDR3 nucleotides: TGCAGCGTGGGACAGGGTAAAGCTTTCTTT.